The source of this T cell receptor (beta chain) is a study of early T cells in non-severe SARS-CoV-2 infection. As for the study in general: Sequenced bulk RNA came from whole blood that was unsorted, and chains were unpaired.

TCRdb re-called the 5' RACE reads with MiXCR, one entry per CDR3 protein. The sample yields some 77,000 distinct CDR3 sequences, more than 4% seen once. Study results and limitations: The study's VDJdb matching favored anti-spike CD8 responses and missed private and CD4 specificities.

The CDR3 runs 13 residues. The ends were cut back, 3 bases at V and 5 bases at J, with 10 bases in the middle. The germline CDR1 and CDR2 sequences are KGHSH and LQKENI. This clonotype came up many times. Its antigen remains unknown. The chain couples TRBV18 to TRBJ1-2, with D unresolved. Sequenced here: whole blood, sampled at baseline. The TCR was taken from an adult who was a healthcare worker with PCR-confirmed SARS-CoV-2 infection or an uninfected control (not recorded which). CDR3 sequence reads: CASSPTGEYGYTF. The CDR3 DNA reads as TGTGCCAGCTCACCGACGGGTGAATATGGCTACACCTTC.